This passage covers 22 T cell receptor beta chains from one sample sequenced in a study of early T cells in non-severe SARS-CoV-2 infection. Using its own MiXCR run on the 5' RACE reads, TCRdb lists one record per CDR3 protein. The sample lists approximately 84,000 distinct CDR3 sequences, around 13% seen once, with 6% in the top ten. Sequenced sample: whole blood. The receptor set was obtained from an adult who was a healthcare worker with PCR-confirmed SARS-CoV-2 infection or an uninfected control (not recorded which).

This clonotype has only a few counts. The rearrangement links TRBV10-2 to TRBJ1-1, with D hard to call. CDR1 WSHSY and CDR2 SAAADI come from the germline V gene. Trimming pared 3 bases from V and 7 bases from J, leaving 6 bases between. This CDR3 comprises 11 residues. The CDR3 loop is CASSDRDEAFF. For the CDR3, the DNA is TGCGCCAGCAGTGATAGAGATGAAGCTTTCTTT.

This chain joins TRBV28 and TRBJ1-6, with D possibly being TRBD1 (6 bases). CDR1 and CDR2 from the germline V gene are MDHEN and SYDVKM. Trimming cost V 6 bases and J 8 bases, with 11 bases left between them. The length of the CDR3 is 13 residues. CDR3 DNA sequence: TGTGCCAGCAGCCTAGGGGGGTATTCACCCCTCCACTTT. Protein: CASSLGGYSPLHF.

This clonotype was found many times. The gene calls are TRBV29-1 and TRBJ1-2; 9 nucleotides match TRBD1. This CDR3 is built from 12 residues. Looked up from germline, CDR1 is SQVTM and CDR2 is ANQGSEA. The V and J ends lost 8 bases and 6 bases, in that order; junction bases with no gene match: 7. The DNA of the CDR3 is TGCAGCTTTACAGGGGGCGCACATGGCTACACCTTC. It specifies CSFTGGAHGYTF. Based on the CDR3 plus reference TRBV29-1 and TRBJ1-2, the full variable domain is SAVISQKPSRDICQRGTSLTIQCQVDSQVTMMFWYRQQPGQSLTLIATANQGSEATYESGFVIDKFPISRPNLTFSTLTVSNMSPEDSSIYLCSFTGGAHGYTFGSGTRLTVV.

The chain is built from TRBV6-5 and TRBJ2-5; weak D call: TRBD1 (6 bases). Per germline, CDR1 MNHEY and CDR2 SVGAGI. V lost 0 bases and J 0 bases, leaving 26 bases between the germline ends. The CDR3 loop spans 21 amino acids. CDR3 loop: CASSYSMGAIVDVTYQETQYF. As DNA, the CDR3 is TGTGCCAGCAGTTACTCGATGGGGGCGATAGTCGATGTCACGTACCAAGAGACCCAGTACTTC.

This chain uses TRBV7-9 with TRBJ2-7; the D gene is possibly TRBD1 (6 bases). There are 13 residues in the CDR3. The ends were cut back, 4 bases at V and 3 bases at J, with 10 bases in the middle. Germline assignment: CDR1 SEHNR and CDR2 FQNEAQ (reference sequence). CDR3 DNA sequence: TGTGCCAGCAGCTCTGACAGGTTCTACGAGCAGTACTTC. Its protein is CASSSDRFYEQYF.

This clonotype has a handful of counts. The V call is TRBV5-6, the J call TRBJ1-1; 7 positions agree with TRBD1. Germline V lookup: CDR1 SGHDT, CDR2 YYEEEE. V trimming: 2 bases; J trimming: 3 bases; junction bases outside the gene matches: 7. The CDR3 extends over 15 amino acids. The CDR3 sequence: CASSFDRVEYTEAFF. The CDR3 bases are TGTGCCAGCAGCTTCGACAGGGTAGAATACACTGAAGCTTTCTTT.

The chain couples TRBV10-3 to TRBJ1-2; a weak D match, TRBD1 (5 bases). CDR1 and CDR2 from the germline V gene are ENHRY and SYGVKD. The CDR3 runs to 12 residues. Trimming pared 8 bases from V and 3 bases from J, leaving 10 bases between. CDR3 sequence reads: CAIASRDYGYTF. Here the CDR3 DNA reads TGTGCCATCGCGAGCAGGGACTATGGCTACACCTTC.

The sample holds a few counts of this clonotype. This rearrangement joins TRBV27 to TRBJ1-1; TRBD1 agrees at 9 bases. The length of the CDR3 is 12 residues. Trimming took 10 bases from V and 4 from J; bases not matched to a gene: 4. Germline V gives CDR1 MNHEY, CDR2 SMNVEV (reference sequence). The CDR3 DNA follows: TGTGCCACCTACAGGGGGCCCACTGAAGCTTTCTTT. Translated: CATYRGPTEAFF.

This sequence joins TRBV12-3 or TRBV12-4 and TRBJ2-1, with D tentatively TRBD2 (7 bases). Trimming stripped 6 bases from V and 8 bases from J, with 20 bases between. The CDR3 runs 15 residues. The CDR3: CASSFGWGGLDEQFF. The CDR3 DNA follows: TGTGCCAGCAGCTTTGGCTGGGGGGGCCTCGATGAGCAGTTCTTC.

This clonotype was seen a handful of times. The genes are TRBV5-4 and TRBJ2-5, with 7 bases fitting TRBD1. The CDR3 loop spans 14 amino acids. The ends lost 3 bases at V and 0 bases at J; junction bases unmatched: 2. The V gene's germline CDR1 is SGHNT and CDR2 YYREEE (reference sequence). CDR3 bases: TGTGCCAGCAGCTCAGGGGGATACCAAGAGACCCAGTACTTC. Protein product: CASSSGGYQETQYF.

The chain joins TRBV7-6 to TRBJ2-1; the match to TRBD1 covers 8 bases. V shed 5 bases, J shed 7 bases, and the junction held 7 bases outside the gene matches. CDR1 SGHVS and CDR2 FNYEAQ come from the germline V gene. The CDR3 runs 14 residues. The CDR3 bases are TGTGCCAGCAGCCCCCAGGGGGCAGGGAATGAGCAGTTCTTC. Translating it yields CASSPQGAGNEQFF.

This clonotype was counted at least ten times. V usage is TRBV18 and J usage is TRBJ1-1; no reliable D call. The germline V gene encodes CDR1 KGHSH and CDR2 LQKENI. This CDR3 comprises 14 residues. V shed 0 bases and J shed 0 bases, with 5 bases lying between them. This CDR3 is CASSPPGLNTEAFF. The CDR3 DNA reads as TGTGCCAGCTCACCACCGGGATTGAACACTGAAGCTTTCTTT.

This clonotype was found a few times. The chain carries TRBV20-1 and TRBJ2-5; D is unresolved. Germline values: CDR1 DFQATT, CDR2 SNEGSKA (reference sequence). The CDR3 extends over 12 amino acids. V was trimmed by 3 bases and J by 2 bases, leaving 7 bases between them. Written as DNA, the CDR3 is TGCAGTGCTAGTCTCAGTCAAGAGACCCAGTACTTC. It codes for CSASLSQETQYF.

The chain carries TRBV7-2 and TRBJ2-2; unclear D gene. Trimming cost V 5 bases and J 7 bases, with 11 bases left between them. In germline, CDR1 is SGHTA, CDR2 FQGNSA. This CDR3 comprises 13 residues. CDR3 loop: CASSRVMHGELFF. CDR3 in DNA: TGTGCCAGCAGCCGGGTCATGCACGGGGAGCTGTTTTTT. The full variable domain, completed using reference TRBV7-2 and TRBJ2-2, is GAGVSQSPSNKVTEKGKDVELRCDPISGHTALYWYRQSLGQGLEFLIYFQGNSAPDKSGLPSDRFSAERTGGSVSTLTIQRTQQEDSAVYLCASSRVMHGELFFGEGSRLTVL.

The CDR3 here is CASSPRTGESSHYGYTF. The DNA of the CDR3 is TGCGCCAGCAGCCCAAGGACAGGGGAGAGCAGTCACTATGGCTACACCTTC. The chain carries TRBV5-1 and TRBJ1-2; 9 nucleotides align to TRBD1. Germline assignment: CDR1 SGHRS and CDR2 YFSETQ. The J segment lost 3 bases and the V segment lost 4 bases, leaving 13 bases of the junction unmatched. The CDR3 covers 17 residues.

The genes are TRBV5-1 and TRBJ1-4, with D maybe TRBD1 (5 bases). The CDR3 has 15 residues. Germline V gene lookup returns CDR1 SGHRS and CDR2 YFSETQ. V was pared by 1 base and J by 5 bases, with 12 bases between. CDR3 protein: CASSLSGTGNEKLFF. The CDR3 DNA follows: TGCGCCAGCAGCTTGTCCGGGACTGGGAATGAAAAACTGTTTTTT.

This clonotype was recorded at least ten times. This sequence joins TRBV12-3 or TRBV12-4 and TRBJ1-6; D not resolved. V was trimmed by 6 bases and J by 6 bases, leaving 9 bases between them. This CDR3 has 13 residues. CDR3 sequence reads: CASRGDFNSPLHF. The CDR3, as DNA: TGTGCCAGCAGGGGAGACTTTAATTCACCCCTCCACTTT.

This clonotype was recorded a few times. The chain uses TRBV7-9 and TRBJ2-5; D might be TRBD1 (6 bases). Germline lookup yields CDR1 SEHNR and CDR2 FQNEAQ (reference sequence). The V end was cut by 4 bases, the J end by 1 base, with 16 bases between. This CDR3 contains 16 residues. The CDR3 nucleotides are TGTGCCAGCAGCTCTTCCGGGACATTAATCCAAGAGACCCAGTACTTC. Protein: CASSSSGTLIQETQYF.

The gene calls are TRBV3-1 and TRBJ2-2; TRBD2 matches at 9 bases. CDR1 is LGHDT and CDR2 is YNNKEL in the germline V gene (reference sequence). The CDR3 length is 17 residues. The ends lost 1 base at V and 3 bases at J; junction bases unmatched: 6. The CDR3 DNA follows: TGTGCCAGCAGCCAAGGGAGCGGGGGGTCGTACACCGGGGAGCTGTTTTTT. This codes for CASSQGSGGSYTGELFF.

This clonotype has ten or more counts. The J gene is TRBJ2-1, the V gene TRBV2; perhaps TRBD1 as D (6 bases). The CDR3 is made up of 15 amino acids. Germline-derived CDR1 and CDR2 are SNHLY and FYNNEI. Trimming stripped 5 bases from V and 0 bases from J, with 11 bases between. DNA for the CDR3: TGTGCCAGCAGTAGGGGGACAACCTCCTACAATGAGCAGTTCTTC. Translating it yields CASSRGTTSYNEQFF.

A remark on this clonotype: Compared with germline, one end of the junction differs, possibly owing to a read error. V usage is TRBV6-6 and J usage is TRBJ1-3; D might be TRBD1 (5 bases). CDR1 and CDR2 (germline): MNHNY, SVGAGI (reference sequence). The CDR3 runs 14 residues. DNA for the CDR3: TGTGCCAGCAGCGTTCAGGGATCTGAAAACACCATATATTTT. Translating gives CASSVQGSENTIYF.

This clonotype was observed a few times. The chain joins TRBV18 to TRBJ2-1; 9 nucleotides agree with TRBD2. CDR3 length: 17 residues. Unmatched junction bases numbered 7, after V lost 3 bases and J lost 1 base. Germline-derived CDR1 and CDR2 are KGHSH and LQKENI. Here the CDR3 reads CASSPVQSGGSYNEQFF. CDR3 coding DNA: TGTGCCAGCTCACCCGTCCAGAGCGGGGGGTCCTACAATGAGCAGTTCTTC.